This T cell receptor (beta chain) was observed in a study of cytomegalovirus exposure and HLA in healthy donors. Study background: There were 90 million to 140 million unique TCR beta sequences, drawn from 180 million or so T cells, in an earlier analysis.

Study results and limitations: As a later analysis showed, a missense DCLRE1C variant was linked to trimming of TCR beta V- and J-genes. Further analysis, carried out later, found HLA-associated TCR beta chains more clonally expanded than equally common other chains.

Germline V lookup: CDR1 SGHTA, CDR2 FQGTGA. V was trimmed by 4 bases and J by 2 bases, leaving 17 bases between them. CDR3 length equals 16 residues. The study ran its PCR with 60 Vbeta and 13 Jbeta primers. Generated by immunoSEQ multiplex PCR, the TCRdb table keeps only in-frame clones and is missing some. Here the sample spans 74,000 or so clones, about 65% being singletons. About this clone itself: Its antigen is not known.

The rearrangement uses TRBV7-3 and TRBJ1-2; a weak D match, TRBD1 (5 bases). The sequenced sample was PBMCs. The sequence was collected from a woman aged 25 to 39 in good health and CMV-seronegative. The CDR3 coding sequence is TGTGCCAGCAGCTCTTCCCCCAAACAGGCGAACTATGGCTACACCTTC. Amino acid sequence: CASSSSPKQANYGYTF.